The clone carrying this T cell receptor (beta chain) was detected ten times or more. 5'RACE employing 10-nucleotide random UMIs yielded the cDNA. Using its own MiXCR run on the 5' RACE reads, TCRdb lists one record per CDR3 protein. The table shows roughly 29,000 distinct CDR3 sequences, with around 21% occurring only once. This entry belongs to a study of neurological immune-mediated disorders. The V end lost 1 base, the J end lost 8 bases, and 24 bases lay between the germline ends. The CDR3 is made up of 17 amino acids. The germline gives CDR1 DFQATT, CDR2 SNEGSKA (reference sequence). The sequenced sample was CD4+ T cells from blood. The sequence was obtained from a man in his fifties or sixties with HTLV-1-associated myelopathy (HAM/TSP). The rearrangement links TRBV20-1 to TRBJ2-1; tentatively, D is TRBD1 or TRBD2 (5 bases each). The CDR3 DNA sequence: TGCAGTGCTAGAGGGTTAACAGGACTCCATGACGGGGATGAGCAGTTCTTC. This sequence encodes CSARGLTGLHDGDEQFF.